One and the same sample provided the 26 T cell receptor beta chains below, sequenced in a study of blood T cell repertoires in COVID-19 (dated by TCRdb to the early 2020s). Libraries came from the immunoSEQ multiplex PCR assay. This immuneACCESS table, as held by TCRdb, lists in-frame sequences with V and J called but not all clones. Of the missing ones, under half trace to an unresolved V gene in checked studies; the others have no known cause. In all, the sample holds 250,000 to 300,000 clones, and roughly 87% of those were seen once. The ten largest clones add up to about 2% of the sample. Sequencing used peripheral blood. The source is a woman between 45 and 65 years old who had recovered from COVID-19.

The CDR3 nucleotides read TGTGCCAGCAGCGCTCAGGGGGCCGGGGAGCTGTTTTTT. It specifies CASSAQGAGELFF. V and J are TRBV2 and TRBJ2-2; 7 bases align to TRBD1. Germline assignment: CDR1 SNHLY and CDR2 FYNNEI. The ends lost 6 bases at V and 6 bases at J; junction bases unmatched: 4. The CDR3 covers 13 residues.

This clone was seen only a few times. V is TRBV29-1 and J is TRBJ2-2; 10 positions agree with TRBD2. V gave up 4 bases and J gave up 2 bases; unmatched junction bases: 4. This CDR3 is built from 15 residues. The germline CDR1 and CDR2 sequences are SQVTM and ANQGSEA. CDR3 protein: CSVVLAGDNTGELFF. Written as DNA, the CDR3 is TGCAGCGTTGTGCTAGCGGGAGATAACACCGGGGAGCTGTTTTTT.

This clone has a single count. The rearrangement links TRBV4-3 to TRBJ2-7; unclear D gene. Trimming pared 2 bases from V and 2 bases from J, leaving 10 bases between. This CDR3 region has 14 residues. CDR1 and CDR2 from the germline V gene are LGHNA and YSLEER. The CDR3 is CASSQWRGAYEQYF. The CDR3 bases are TGCGCCAGCAGCCAATGGCGCGGAGCCTACGAGCAGTACTTC.

This sequence joins TRBV30 and TRBJ1-1; 10 bases align to TRBD1. After removal of 1 base from V and 5 bases from J, the junction contained 4 bases not matched to a gene. Germline CDR1 reads GTSNPN; CDR2 reads SVGIG (reference sequence). This CDR3 has 14 amino acids. CDR3 nucleotides: TGTGCCTGGAGTGCCCGGGACAGGGGTACTGAAGCTTTCTTT. Residues: CAWSARDRGTEAFF.

The rearrangement uses TRBV28 and TRBJ2-7; 16 nucleotides line up with TRBD2. The germline CDR1 and CDR2 sequences are MDHEN and SYDVKM. This CDR3 is built from 17 residues. J lost 6 bases, V lost 3 bases, and 8 bases had no gene match. The CDR3: CASSLGLAGGPLGEQYF. The DNA of the CDR3 is TGTGCCAGCAGTTTGGGACTAGCGGGAGGGCCGTTGGGCGAGCAGTACTTC.

The chain links TRBV7-6 to TRBJ2-2, with D uncertain. V was pared by 1 base and J by 0 bases, with 6 bases between. Germline CDR1 is SGHVS and CDR2 is FNYEAQ. This CDR3 comprises 15 residues. The CDR3 bases are TGTGCCAGCAGCTTAGTCAGGACGAACACCGGGGAGCTGTTTTTT. Protein: CASSLVRTNTGELFF.

On this clone itself: An end of the junction does not agree with germline; a read error may underlie this. The V gene is TRBV7-7, the J gene TRBJ2-1; 8 nucleotides match TRBD2. Germline V gene sequence: CDR1 SSHAT, CDR2 FNYEAQ (reference sequence). This CDR3 region has 14 residues. The CDR3 DNA follows: TGTGCTAGCAGCTCCGGGGGGGCCGGCAATGAGCAGTTCTTC. Translating gives CASSSGGAGNEQFF.

V and J are TRBV3-1 (or the pseudogene TRBV3-2) and TRBJ1-4; D is possibly TRBD1 (6 bases). The ends were cut back, 1 base at V and 7 bases at J, with 10 bases in the middle. Germline loops: CDR1 LGHDT, CDR2 YNNKEL (reference sequence). This CDR3 has 14 residues. CDR3 coding DNA: TGTGCCAGCAGCCAAGGACAGGTCCTTGAAAAACTGTTTTTT. It is translated as CASSQGQVLEKLFF.

This chain uses TRBV10-3 with TRBJ1-3; the D is unclear. The CDR3 is 16 residues long. Germline loops: CDR1 ENHRY, CDR2 SYGVKD. Trimming took 2 bases from V and 0 from J, leaving 11 bases between them. CDR3 DNA: TGTGCCATCAGTGAGCTAGAACTCAACTCTGGAAACACCATATATTTT. This gives the protein CAISELELNSGNTIYF.

CDR3 loop: CASRRVRTDTQYF. The CDR3 DNA is TGTGCCAGCAGGAGGGTCCGCACAGATACGCAGTATTTT. The chain carries TRBV28 and TRBJ2-3, with D tentatively TRBD2 (5 bases). This CDR3 spans 13 amino acids. CDR1 is MDHEN, CDR2 SYDVKM, per germline. The V end lost 6 bases, the J end lost 1 base, and 8 bases lay between the germline ends.

The chain joins TRBV7-9 to TRBJ2-1, with TRBD2 matching 9 bases. V gave up 5 bases and J gave up 6 bases; unmatched junction bases: 8. This CDR3 has 15 amino acids. Germline lookup yields CDR1 SEHNR and CDR2 FQNEAQ (reference sequence). CDR3 region: CASSAALAGLNEQFF. The CDR3, as DNA: TGTGCCAGCAGCGCCGCACTAGCGGGCCTCAATGAGCAGTTCTTC.

This clone has only a few counts. The chain combines TRBV7-3 with TRBJ2-1; TRBD2 agrees at 9 bases. Per the germline V gene, CDR1 is SGHTA and CDR2 is FQGTGA. This CDR3 comprises 16 residues. V was clipped by 5 bases and J by 10 bases; unmatched bases: 15. As DNA, the CDR3 is TGTGCCAGCAGCGCCTCCGGAGGCGGGGGGGTTCAGGAGCAGTTCTTC. Amino acid sequence: CASSASGGGGVQEQFF.

Worth noting for this clone: One end of the junction does not line up with germline, which may come from a read error. V is TRBV2 and J is TRBJ2-1; TRBD2 agrees at 15 bases. Germline loops: CDR1 SNHLY, CDR2 FYNNEI. CDR3 length: 19 residues. CDR3 bases: TGTGTCAGCAGATCGGGACTAGCGGGGGGCCCGAGCTCCTACAATGAGCAGTTCTTC. Translating it yields CVSRSGLAGGPSSYNEQFF.

This chain connects TRBV5-1 to TRBJ1-1, with D possibly being TRBD1 (6 bases). This CDR3 contains 15 residues. Germline V gene data show CDR1 as SGHRS and CDR2 as YFSETQ. Trimming left V 4 bases short and J 3 bases short, with 16 bases between. CDR3 nucleotide sequence: TGCGCCAGCAGCCCGCCCGGGGAGGGGGACACTGAAGCTTTCTTT. As protein: CASSPPGEGDTEAFF.

The chain employs TRBV6-5 and TRBJ1-4, with D uncertain. In germline, CDR1 is MNHEY, CDR2 SVGAGI. Trimming stripped 6 bases from V and 6 bases from J, with 14 bases between. The CDR3 extends over 14 amino acids. CDR3 nucleotide sequence: TGTGCCAGCAGGGGTTGGGCCAGAGATGAAAAACTGTTTTTT. Amino acid sequence: CASRGWARDEKLFF.

The CDR3 protein is CASSRQGIDNEKLFF. DNA for the CDR3: TGTGCCAGCAGTCGTCAGGGTATCGATAATGAAAAACTGTTTTTT. The chain combines TRBV5-4 with TRBJ1-4, with D perhaps TRBD1 (5 bases). V gave up 5 bases and J gave up 4 bases, with 15 bases separating them. The germline CDR1 and CDR2 sequences are SGHNT and YYREEE (reference sequence). The CDR3 spans 15 residues.

The V gene is TRBV7-9, the J gene TRBJ1-5, with 7 bases aligning to TRBD1. Germline values: CDR1 SEHNR, CDR2 FQNEAQ (reference sequence). The V and J ends lost 3 bases and 5 bases, in that order; junction bases with no gene match: 1. The CDR3 has 13 amino acids. CDR3: CASSFGTDQPQHF. For the CDR3, the DNA is TGTGCCAGCAGCTTCGGGACAGATCAGCCCCAGCATTTT.

Of note for this clone: This same CDR3 is encoded by further DNA sequences in the sample. V is TRBV7-3 and J is TRBJ2-7; D not resolved. Germline assignment: CDR1 SGHTA and CDR2 FQGTGA. This CDR3 is built from 15 residues. Trimming pared 2 bases from V and 2 bases from J, leaving 13 bases between. The CDR3 DNA reads TGTGCCAGCAGCTTAGGCCGGGTTCCAACCTACGAGCAGTACTTC. It translates to CASSLGRVPTYEQYF.

This clone was picked up a small number of times. A read error may produce the germline difference seen at one junction end. This chain links TRBV7-2 with TRBJ2-1, with a weak D call TRBD2 (6 bases). CDR1 SGHTA and CDR2 FQGNSA come from the germline V gene. This CDR3 contains 15 residues. CDR3 protein: CASSLARGLYNEQFF. The CDR3 nucleotides read TGTGCCAGCAGCCTAGCGAGAGGCCTCTACAATGAGCAGTTCTTC.

This clone was detected only a few times. DNA of the CDR3: TGCAGCGTTGTTGGGACAGGGCGTTACAGCACTGAAGCTTTCTTT. Protein: CSVVGTGRYSTEAFF. The chain uses TRBV29-1 and TRBJ1-1, with TRBD1 matching 9 bases. Per the germline V gene, CDR1 is SQVTM and CDR2 is ANQGSEA. V shed 4 bases, J shed 4 bases, and the junction held 10 bases outside the gene matches. The length of the CDR3 is 15 residues.

The CDR3 DNA reads as TGTGCCTGGAACGTAGGGGGATCTGGGGCCAACGTCCTGACTTTC. Amino acids: CAWNVGGSGANVLTF. The rearrangement links TRBV30 to TRBJ2-6, with a weak D call TRBD1 (6 bases). V was clipped by 4 bases and J by 1 base, with 11 bases between them. Germline loops: CDR1 GTSNPN, CDR2 SVGIG (reference sequence). The CDR3 is made up of 15 amino acids.

J is TRBJ2-3 and V is TRBV7-8, with 9 bases matching TRBD1. V shed 4 bases, J shed 6 bases, and the junction held 5 bases outside the gene matches. The CDR3 covers 14 residues. Germline CDR1 reads SGHVS; CDR2 reads FQNEAQ. This CDR3 is CASSWNRGRDTQYF. CDR3 nucleotides: TGTGCCAGCAGCTGGAACAGGGGGCGGGATACGCAGTATTTT.

This chain links TRBV7-2 with TRBJ1-6; 7 bases map to TRBD1. Looked up from germline, CDR1 is SGHTA and CDR2 is FQGNSA. V shed 7 bases, J shed 8 bases, and the junction held 8 bases outside the gene matches. This CDR3 spans 14 amino acids. CDR3 sequence reads: CASTLTGRDSPLHF. The CDR3 DNA reads as TGTGCCAGCACCTTGACAGGGCGAGATTCACCCCTCCACTTT.

CDR3 residues: CASSRPGQLNEQYF. The CDR3 DNA follows: TGTGCCAGCAGCCGCCCGGGACAGTTGAACGAGCAGTACTTC. The rearrangement uses TRBV11-1 and TRBJ2-7; 7 bases are a match to TRBD1. Trimming at V came to 5 bases and at J to 5 bases, leaving 9 bases not matched to a gene. The CDR3 runs 14 residues. The germline gives CDR1 SGHAT, CDR2 FQDESV (reference sequence).

The gene calls are TRBV28 and TRBJ2-3, with D perhaps matching TRBD1 (5 bases). The V and J ends lost 8 bases and 4 bases respectively, with 16 bases between them. This CDR3 region has 14 residues. Germline assignment: CDR1 MDHEN and CDR2 SYDVKM. CDR3 coding DNA: TGTGCCAGCTCTGACAGTATACGGGCAGATACGCAGTATTTT. Protein: CASSDSIRADTQYF.

This rearrangement joins TRBV5-1 to TRBJ2-1, with D possibly matching TRBD2 (6 bases). The ends were cut back, 2 bases at V and 16 bases at J, with 22 bases in the middle. Germline loops: CDR1 SGHRS, CDR2 YFSETQ. The CDR3 has 14 residues. The DNA of the CDR3 is TGCGCCAGCAGCTTTACAGTTCCCCGGGGGACTTTTTTCTTC. This encodes CASSFTVPRGTFFF.